This passage covers 17 T cell receptor beta chains from one sample sequenced in a study of neurological immune-mediated disorders. TCRdb ran MiXCR on the 5' RACE reads and lists one entry per CDR3 protein. The sample yields around 16,000 distinct CDR3 sequences, 9% to 10% seen once. Sequencing input: CD8+ T cells from blood. These receptors were collected from a man between 45 and 60 years old in good health.

The chain has TRBV20-1 and TRBJ2-3; D is unclear. From germline, CDR1 is DFQATT and CDR2 SNEGSKA (reference sequence). Trimming cost V 3 bases and J 0 bases, with 16 bases left between them. The CDR3 sequence is 16 residues long. The CDR3 protein is CSASGVGDWSTDTQYF. DNA of the CDR3: TGCAGTGCTAGCGGTGTCGGCGACTGGAGCACAGATACGCAGTATTTT.

Ten or more counts support this clonotype. The V call is TRBV28, the J call TRBJ1-5, with D possibly matching TRBD1 (5 bases). CDR3 length equals 14 residues. Germline V gene lookup returns CDR1 MDHEN and CDR2 SYDVKM. V was clipped by 2 bases and J by 7 bases, with 12 bases between them. For the CDR3, the DNA is TGTGCCAGCAGTTTACGGGGAACAGGACAGCCCCAGCATTTT. It yields the protein CASSLRGTGQPQHF.

This clonotype was observed many times. The J gene is TRBJ2-7, the V gene TRBV7-9; D perhaps matches TRBD2 (6 bases). Germline values: CDR1 SEHNR, CDR2 FQNEAQ (reference sequence). The CDR3 is 12 residues long. Trimming removed 6 bases from V and 6 bases from J, with 12 bases in between. Here the CDR3 DNA reads TGTGCCAGCAGTTACCCCGGGGGCGAGCAGTACTTC. Protein: CASSYPGGEQYF.

This clonotype was counted at least ten times. The V gene is TRBV18, the J gene TRBJ1-1; D remains unclear. CDR1 is KGHSH, CDR2 LQKENI, per germline. CDR3 length: 15 amino acids. The V end lost 1 base, the J end lost 3 bases, and 12 bases lay between the germline ends. The CDR3 loop reads CASSPQNGSYTEAFF. The CDR3 DNA follows: TGTGCCAGCTCACCACAAAATGGTTCCTACACTGAAGCTTTCTTT. The full variable domain, rest sourced from reference TRBV18 and TRBJ1-1, is NAGVMQNPRHLVRRRGQEARLRCSPMKGHSHVYWYRQLPEEGLKFMVYLQKENIIDESGMPKERFSAEFPKEGPSILRIQQVVRGDSAAYFCASSPQNGSYTEAFFGQGTRLTVV.

This clonotype was found many times. V is TRBV4-3 and J is TRBJ2-1; 11 nucleotides line up with TRBD2. Looked up from germline, CDR1 is LGHNA and CDR2 is YSLEER. CDR3 length: 17 amino acids. V was clipped by 0 bases and J by 12 bases; unmatched bases: 13. The CDR3 reads CASSQDAGSSGRRGQFF. CDR3 nucleotides: TGCGCCAGCAGCCAAGATGCCGGGTCTAGCGGGAGGCGGGGGCAGTTCTTC.

This clonotype was recorded at least ten times. The V gene is TRBV5-6, the J gene TRBJ2-7, with TRBD1 matching over 9 bases. Germline trimming cut 0 bases from V and 5 bases from J; bases unmatched to any gene: 9. The CDR3 consists of 16 residues. Germline CDR1 SGHDT, CDR2 YYEEEE. DNA of the CDR3: TGTGCCAGCAGCTTGGGGGCCGGGACAGGGTCGCACGAGCAGTACTTC. Encoded protein: CASSLGAGTGSHEQYF.

This clonotype was observed at least ten times. This sequence joins TRBV20-1 and TRBJ2-4; D gene unclear. The CDR3 consists of 15 residues. Per the germline V gene, CDR1 is DFQATT and CDR2 is SNEGSKA (reference sequence). V lost 0 bases to trimming and J lost 2 bases, with 11 bases between them. The CDR3 loop is CSARDIFLPKNIQYF. The CDR3 DNA is TGCAGTGCTAGAGACATCTTTCTGCCCAAAAACATTCAGTACTTC.

The chain has TRBV9 and TRBJ2-2; no clear D gene. V dropped 0 bases and J dropped 6 bases, with 9 bases sitting between them. Germline loops: CDR1 SGDLS, CDR2 YYNGEE. The CDR3 totals 14 residues. The CDR3: CASSVAGISGELFF. For the CDR3, the DNA is TGTGCCAGCAGCGTAGCTGGGATCTCCGGGGAGCTGTTTTTT.

This clonotype counts as medium-sized. The rearrangement joins TRBV11-2 to TRBJ2-7, with TRBD1 matching over 9 bases. Trimming cost V 2 bases and J 5 bases; bases outside gene matches: 7. The CDR3 consists of 15 residues. The germline gives CDR1 SGHAT, CDR2 FQNNGV. This CDR3 reads CASSLITGTGNEQYF. The CDR3 DNA reads TGTGCCAGCAGCTTAATAACCGGGACAGGGAACGAGCAGTACTTC.

The rearrangement uses TRBV27 and TRBJ2-5; a possible D gene is TRBD2 (6 bases). The CDR3 length is 16 residues. Trimming removed 5 bases at V and 3 bases at J, with 19 bases between. Looked up from germline, CDR1 is MNHEY and CDR2 is SMNVEV (reference sequence). DNA for the CDR3: TGTGCCAGCAGTCAAGGACTACTTATATCAGAAGAGACCCAGTACTTC. It encodes CASSQGLLISEETQYF.

This clonotype was seen ten or more times. V gene TRBV3-1 combines with J gene TRBJ2-1, with a possible D match to TRBD2 (6 bases). The ends were cut back, 4 bases at V and 4 bases at J, with 17 bases in the middle. In germline, CDR1 is LGHDT, CDR2 YNNKEL (reference sequence). CDR3 length: 16 residues. DNA for the CDR3: TGTGCCAGCAGCCCCGGCTTCGGGACTCTTTACAATGAGCAGTTCTTC. Its protein product is CASSPGFGTLYNEQFF.

This clonotype was found many times. The chain has TRBV28 and TRBJ2-7; 12 bases are shared with TRBD2. This CDR3 contains 13 residues. Germline CDR1 reads MDHEN; CDR2 reads SYDVKM. V dropped 8 bases and J dropped 6; count of bases not matched to a gene: 5. The CDR3 sequence is CASAPGLAGEQYF. The CDR3 region has the DNA TGTGCCAGCGCCCCGGGACTAGCGGGCGAGCAGTACTTC.

This clonotype was picked up many times. This chain connects TRBV7-2 to TRBJ2-3, with 11 nucleotides matching TRBD2. Losses at the gene ends were 3 bases for V and 2 bases for J; bases not matched to a gene: 13. From germline, CDR1 is SGHTA and CDR2 FQGNSA. The CDR3 contains 19 residues. The CDR3 region is CASSLPGLAELPSTDTQYF. The CDR3 DNA is TGTGCCAGCAGCTTGCCGGGACTAGCGGAGCTACCTTCCACAGATACGCAGTATTTT.

This clonotype appeared many times. The chain is built from TRBV6-1 and TRBJ2-1; 13 bases are shared with TRBD2. Germline V gene data show CDR1 as MNHNS and CDR2 as SASEGT. V trimming: 3 bases; J trimming: 7 bases; junction bases outside the gene matches: 9. The CDR3 covers 17 residues. In DNA, the CDR3 is TGTGCCAGCAGTGACCCTGGACTAGCGGGAGAGGGGAATGAGCAGTTCTTC. Amino acids: CASSDPGLAGEGNEQFF.

In its sample, this clonotype was seen many times. The V call is TRBV20-1, the J call TRBJ2-7, with 11 bases fitting TRBD1. CDR3 length: 13 amino acids. Germline-derived CDR1 and CDR2 are DFQATT and SNEGSKA (reference sequence). V shed 6 bases, J shed 2 bases, and the junction held 3 bases outside the gene matches. The CDR3 protein is CSAGDRGAYEQYF. CDR3 sequence (DNA): TGCAGTGCCGGGGACAGGGGGGCCTACGAGCAGTACTTC.

This clonotype was detected many times. V gene TRBV5-5 combines with J gene TRBJ2-5; TRBD2 matches at 10 bases. CDR1 and CDR2 from the germline V gene are SGHKS and YYEKEE (reference sequence). The CDR3 contains 13 residues. The DNA of the CDR3 is TGTGCTAGCGGGGGGATTGAGCAGGAGACCCAGTACTTC. Encoded protein: CASGGIEQETQYF.

This clonotype was detected ten times or more. CDR3 protein: CASSYGLAEPQETQYF. The CDR3 DNA is TGTGCCAGCAGTTACGGACTAGCGGAGCCCCAAGAGACCCAGTACTTC. V usage is TRBV6-5 and J usage is TRBJ2-5; 10 bases agree with TRBD2. V was pared by 2 bases and J by 1 base, with 4 bases of the junction left unmatched. In germline, CDR1 is MNHEY, CDR2 SVGAGI. The CDR3 runs to 16 residues.